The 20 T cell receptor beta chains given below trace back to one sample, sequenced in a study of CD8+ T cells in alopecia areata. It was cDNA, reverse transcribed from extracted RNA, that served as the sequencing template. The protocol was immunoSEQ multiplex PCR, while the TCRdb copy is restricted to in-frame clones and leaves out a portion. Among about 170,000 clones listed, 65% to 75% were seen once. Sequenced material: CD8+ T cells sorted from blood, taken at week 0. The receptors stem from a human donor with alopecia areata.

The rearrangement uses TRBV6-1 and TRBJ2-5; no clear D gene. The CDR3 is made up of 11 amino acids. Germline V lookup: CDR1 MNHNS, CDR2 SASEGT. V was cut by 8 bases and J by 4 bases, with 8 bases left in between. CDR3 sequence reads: CASRHRETQYF. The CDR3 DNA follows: TGTGCCAGCCGGCATCGAGAGACCCAGTACTTC.

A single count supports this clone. CDR3 in DNA: TGCAGCGTACCCATGTTAGCTAACTATGGCTACACCTTC. This translates into CSVPMLANYGYTF. V usage is TRBV29-1 and J usage is TRBJ1-2; D is ambiguous. CDR3 length equals 13 residues. Germline CDR1 SQVTM, CDR2 ANQGSEA. Trimming took off 6 bases at V and 0 bases at J, with 11 bases between the two ends.

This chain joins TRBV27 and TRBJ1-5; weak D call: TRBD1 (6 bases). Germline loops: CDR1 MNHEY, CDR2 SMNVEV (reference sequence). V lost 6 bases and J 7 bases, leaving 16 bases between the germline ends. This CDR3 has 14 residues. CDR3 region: CASSRGQSGQPQHF. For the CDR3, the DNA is TGTGCCAGCAGCCGAGGACAGTCGGGCCAGCCCCAGCATTTT.

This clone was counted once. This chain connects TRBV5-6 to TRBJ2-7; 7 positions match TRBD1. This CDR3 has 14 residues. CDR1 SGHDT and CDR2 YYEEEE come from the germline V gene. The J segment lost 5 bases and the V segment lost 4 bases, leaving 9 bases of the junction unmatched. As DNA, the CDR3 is TGTGCCAGCAGCGATGCGACAGGGATCCACGAGCAGTACTTC. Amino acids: CASSDATGIHEQYF.

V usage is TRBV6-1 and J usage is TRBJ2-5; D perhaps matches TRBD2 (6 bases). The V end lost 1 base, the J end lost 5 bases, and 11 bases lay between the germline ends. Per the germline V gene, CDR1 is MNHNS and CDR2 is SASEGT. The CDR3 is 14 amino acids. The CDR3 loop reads CASSEGGLWETQYF. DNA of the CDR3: TGTGCCAGCAGTGAAGGGGGACTGTGGGAGACCCAGTACTTC.

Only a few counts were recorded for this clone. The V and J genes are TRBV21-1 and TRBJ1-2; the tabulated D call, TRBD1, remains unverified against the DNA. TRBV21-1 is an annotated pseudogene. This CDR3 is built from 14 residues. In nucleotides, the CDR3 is TGTGCCAGCAGCGCCCGAGGGGGCAAGATTGGCTACACCTTC. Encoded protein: CASSARGGKIGYTF.

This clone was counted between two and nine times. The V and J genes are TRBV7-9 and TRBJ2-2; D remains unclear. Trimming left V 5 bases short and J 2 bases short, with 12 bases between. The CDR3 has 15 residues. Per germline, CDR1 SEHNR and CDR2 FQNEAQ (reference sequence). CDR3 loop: CASSPLGLNTGELFF. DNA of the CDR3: TGTGCCAGCAGCCCGCTTGGCCTTAACACCGGGGAGCTGTTTTTT.

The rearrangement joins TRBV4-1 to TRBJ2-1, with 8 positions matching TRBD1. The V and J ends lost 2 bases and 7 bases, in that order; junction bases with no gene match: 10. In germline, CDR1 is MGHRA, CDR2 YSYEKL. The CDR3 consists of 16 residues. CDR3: CASSQPRQGAANEQFF. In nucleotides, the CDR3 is TGCGCCAGCAGCCAACCCCGTCAGGGGGCGGCGAATGAGCAGTTCTTC.

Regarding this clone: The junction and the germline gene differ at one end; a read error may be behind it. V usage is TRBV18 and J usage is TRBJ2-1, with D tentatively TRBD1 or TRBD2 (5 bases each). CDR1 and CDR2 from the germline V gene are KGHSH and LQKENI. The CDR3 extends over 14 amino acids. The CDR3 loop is CASSPTGRTREQLF. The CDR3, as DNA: TGTGCCAGCTCACCAACCGGCCGAACCAGGGAGCAGCTCTTC. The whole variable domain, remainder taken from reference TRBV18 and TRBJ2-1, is NAGVMQNPRHLVRRRGQEARLRCSPMKGHSHVYWYRQLPEEGLKFMVYLQKENIIDESGMPKERFSAEFPKEGPSILRIQQVVRGDSAAYFCASSPTGRTREQLFGPGTRLTVL.

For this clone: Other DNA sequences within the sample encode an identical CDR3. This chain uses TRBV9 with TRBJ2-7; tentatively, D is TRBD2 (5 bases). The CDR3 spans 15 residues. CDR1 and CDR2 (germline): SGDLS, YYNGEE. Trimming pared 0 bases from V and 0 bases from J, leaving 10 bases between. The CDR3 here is CASSVGAGSSYEQYF. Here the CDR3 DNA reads TGTGCCAGCAGCGTAGGGGCGGGCAGCTCCTACGAGCAGTACTTC.

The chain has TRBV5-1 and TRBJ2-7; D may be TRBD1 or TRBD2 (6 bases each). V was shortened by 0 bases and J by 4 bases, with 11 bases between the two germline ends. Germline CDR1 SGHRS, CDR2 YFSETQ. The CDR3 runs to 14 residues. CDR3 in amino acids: CASSLVGGTYEQYF. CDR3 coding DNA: TGCGCCAGCAGCTTGGTAGGGGGGACGTACGAGCAGTACTTC.

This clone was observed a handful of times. The CDR3, as DNA: TGTGCCAGCAGCCCTGGGAACACCGGGGAGCTGTTTTTT. Its protein is CASSPGNTGELFF. The chain combines TRBV6-4 with TRBJ2-2; no firm D call. With 6 bases removed from V and 1 base from J, the gap between germline ends came to 6 bases. Germline V lookup: CDR1 MRHNA, CDR2 SNTAGT. The CDR3 spans 13 residues.

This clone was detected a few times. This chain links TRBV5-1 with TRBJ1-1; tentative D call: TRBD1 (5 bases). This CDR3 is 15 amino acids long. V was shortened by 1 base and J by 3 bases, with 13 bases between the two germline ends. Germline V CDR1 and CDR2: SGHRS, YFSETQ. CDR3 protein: CASSLLQGEDTEAFF. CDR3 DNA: TGCGCCAGCAGCTTGTTGCAGGGCGAGGACACTGAAGCTTTCTTT.

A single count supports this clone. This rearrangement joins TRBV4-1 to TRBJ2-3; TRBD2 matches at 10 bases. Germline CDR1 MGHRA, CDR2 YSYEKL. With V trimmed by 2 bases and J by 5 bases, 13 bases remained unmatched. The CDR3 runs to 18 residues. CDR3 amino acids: CASSQLAGARFGEDTQYF. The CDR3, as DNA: TGCGCCAGCAGCCAACTAGCGGGGGCAAGGTTTGGGGAAGATACGCAGTATTTT.

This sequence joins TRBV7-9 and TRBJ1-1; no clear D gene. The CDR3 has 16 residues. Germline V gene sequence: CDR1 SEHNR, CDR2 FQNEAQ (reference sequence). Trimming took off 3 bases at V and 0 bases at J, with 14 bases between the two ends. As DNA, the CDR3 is TGTGCCAGCAGCTTGCGGGAAGGGCATATGAACACTGAAGCTTTCTTT. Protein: CASSLREGHMNTEAFF.

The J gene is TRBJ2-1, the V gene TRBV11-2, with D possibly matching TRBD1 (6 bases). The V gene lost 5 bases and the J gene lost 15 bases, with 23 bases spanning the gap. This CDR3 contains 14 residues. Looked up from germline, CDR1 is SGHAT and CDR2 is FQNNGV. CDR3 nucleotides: TGTGCCAGCAGCCCCCGGGTCTGGGACAATGGTCTGTTCTTC. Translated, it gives CASSPRVWDNGLFF.

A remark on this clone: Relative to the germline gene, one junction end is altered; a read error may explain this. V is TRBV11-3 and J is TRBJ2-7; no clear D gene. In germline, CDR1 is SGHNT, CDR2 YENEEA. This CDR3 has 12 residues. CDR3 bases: TGTGCCAGCAGCTCCGTCAGAAGGGCCACTATCTTC. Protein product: CASSSVRRATIF.

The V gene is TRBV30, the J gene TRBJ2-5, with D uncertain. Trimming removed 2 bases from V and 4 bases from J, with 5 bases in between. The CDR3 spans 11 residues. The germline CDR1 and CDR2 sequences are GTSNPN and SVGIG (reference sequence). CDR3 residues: CAWSPGETQYF. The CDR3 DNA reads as TGTGCCTGGAGTCCCGGAGAGACCCAGTACTTC.

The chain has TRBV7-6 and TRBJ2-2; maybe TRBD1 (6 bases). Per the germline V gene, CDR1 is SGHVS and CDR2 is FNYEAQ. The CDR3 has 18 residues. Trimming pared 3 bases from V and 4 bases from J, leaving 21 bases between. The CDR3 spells CASSLQAGSGASTGELFF. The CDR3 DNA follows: TGTGCCAGCAGCTTGCAGGCAGGGTCAGGGGCGTCCACCGGGGAGCTGTTTTTT.

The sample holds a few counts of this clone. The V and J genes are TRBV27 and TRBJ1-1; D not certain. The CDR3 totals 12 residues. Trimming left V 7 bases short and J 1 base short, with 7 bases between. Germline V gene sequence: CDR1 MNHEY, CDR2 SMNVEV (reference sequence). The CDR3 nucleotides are TGTGCCAGCATGAAGGGGAACACTGAAGCTTTCTTT. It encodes CASMKGNTEAFF.